This T cell receptor beta chain was identified in a study of CD8 T cells in ankylosing spondylitis. Findings and limits, study-wide: Past research had described some motif variants in reactive arthritis synovial fluid and blood. Characteristic, it appeared, of ankylosing spondylitis blood was a TCR beta motif of several highly homologous variants. Disease-linked clones were reportedly significantly enriched in matched ankylosing spondylitis synovial fluid.

A quantitative 5'-RACE method, one with molecular barcodes, was used to make TCR beta libraries. TCRdb fed the 5' RACE reads into MiXCR, producing one record per CDR3 protein. The table lists 200,000 to 250,000 distinct CDR3 sequences, just under 7.5% of them singletons. Germline assignment: CDR1 SEHNR and CDR2 FQNEAQ (reference sequence). The CDR3 covers 12 residues. The V and J ends lost 0 bases and 6 bases respectively, with 5 bases between them. The sample holds many counts of this clonotype. Its antigen is currently unknown. V usage is TRBV7-9 and J usage is TRBJ1-1; D gene uncertain. The receptor was isolated from a male donor with ankylosing spondylitis. The sample comprised blood, either unsorted or a sorted T cell fraction (not recorded which). The CDR3 region has the DNA TGTGCCAGCAGCTTAGCCGCCGCTGAAGCTTTCTTT. Translation gives CASSLAAAEAFF.